Below are 8 T cell receptor beta chains sequenced from a single sample in a study of shared clonotypes between healthy human individuals. Profiled with immunoSEQ multiplex PCR; TCRdb holds only in-frame clones, not every one. In the table there are just under 350,000 clones, less than 75% of which are singletons. Sequencing was carried out using memory CD4+ T cells sorted from blood. Subset of the sample: CD45RA-negative fraction. These receptor sequences come from a man aged 30 to 39 in good health.

The chain uses TRBV7-3 and TRBJ2-5, with 7 bases matching TRBD1. The CDR3 extends over 14 amino acids. J lost 2 bases, V lost 5 bases, and 5 bases had no gene match. Germline CDR1 SGHTA, CDR2 FQGTGA. DNA for the CDR3: TGTGCCAGCAGCCCACGGGACAGTCAAGAGACCCAGTACTTC. This translates into CASSPRDSQETQYF.

V is TRBV7-2 and J is TRBJ1-1; D not resolved. There are 13 residues in the CDR3. Trimming left V 1 base short and J 5 bases short, with 8 bases between. The V gene's germline CDR1 is SGHTA and CDR2 FQGNSA. The CDR3 sequence: CASSLEDGTEAFF. The CDR3, as DNA: TGTGCCAGCAGCTTAGAGGATGGGACTGAAGCTTTCTTT.

The J gene is TRBJ2-1, the V gene TRBV25-1; the D gene is possibly TRBD1 (6 bases). CDR3 size: 14 residues. Germline V gene sequence: CDR1 MGHDK, CDR2 SYGVNS. The V gene lost 5 bases and the J gene lost 4 bases, with 12 bases spanning the gap. CDR3 sequence (DNA): TGTGCCAGCAGTAACTTGGACAGATACAATGAGCAGTTCTTC. This translates into CASSNLDRYNEQFF.

The rearrangement joins TRBV28 to TRBJ2-1; 7 nucleotides match TRBD2. J gave up 0 bases and V 8 bases, and 10 bases lay outside the gene matches. CDR3 length equals 16 residues. CDR1 is MDHEN and CDR2 is SYDVKM in the germline V gene. The CDR3 spells CASRNGGGSSYNEQFF. The CDR3 region has the DNA TGTGCCAGCCGTAACGGGGGAGGGAGCTCCTACAATGAGCAGTTCTTC.

The chain links TRBV11-2 to TRBJ1-2, with a tentative D call TRBD1 (6 bases). In germline, CDR1 is SGHAT, CDR2 FQNNGV. Trimming shortened V by 5 bases and J by 8 bases, and 18 bases separated the two germline ends. The CDR3 runs to 14 residues. The CDR3 bases are TGTGCCAGCAGCCTGGACGGGGGGCTAGAAGGCTACACCTTC. This gives the protein CASSLDGGLEGYTF.

The chain joins TRBV5-5 to TRBJ2-1; D call uncertain. Trimming stripped 1 base from V and 8 bases from J, with 10 bases between. Germline values: CDR1 SGHKS, CDR2 YYEKEE (reference sequence). CDR3 length: 13 amino acids. The CDR3 nucleotides are TGTGCCAGCAGCTTGCGGGCGGTCCATGAGCAGTTCTTC. Residues: CASSLRAVHEQFF. The variable domain in full, completed from reference TRBV5-5 and TRBJ2-1, reads DAGVTQSPTHLIKTRGQQVTLRCSPISGHKSVSWYQQVLGQGPQFIFQYYEKEERGRGNFPDRFSARQFPNYSSELNVNALLLGDSALYLCASSLRAVHEQFFGPGTRLTVL.

A few counts support this clone. V is TRBV5-4 and J is TRBJ2-1; D gene unclear. Trimming removed 0 bases at V and 8 bases at J, with 9 bases between. CDR1 is SGHNT, CDR2 YYREEE, per germline (reference sequence). This CDR3 has 13 amino acids. The CDR3 nucleotides read TGTGCCAGCAGCTTGGCTAGTTTCGATGAGCAGTTCTTC. Translated, it gives CASSLASFDEQFF.

The chain combines TRBV5-6 with TRBJ2-1, with 9 bases lining up with TRBD1. The germline V gene has CDR1 SGHDT and CDR2 YYEEEE. After removal of 2 bases from V and 6 bases from J, the junction contained 12 bases not matched to a gene. This CDR3 has 17 amino acids. CDR3 loop: CASSFAGTGLAGNEQFF. CDR3 nucleotide sequence: TGTGCCAGCAGCTTTGCCGGGACAGGGCTCGCGGGCAATGAGCAGTTCTTC.